This TCR beta chain was obtained from a study of blood T cell repertoires in COVID-19. The CDR3 runs 19 residues. Per the germline V gene, CDR1 is SGHAT and CDR2 is FQNNGV. J lost 3 bases, V lost 0 bases, and 15 bases had no gene match. Profiling relied on immunoSEQ multiplex PCR, and the TCRdb table lists in-frame clones only, not all of them. The table has around 29,000 clones, over 75% seen once. This clone was seen only once. The rearrangement joins TRBV11-2 to TRBJ2-7; 9 bases fit TRBD1. Sequencing input: peripheral blood. The receptor comes from a woman in her sixties or seventies with active or convalescent COVID-19. CDR3 sequence (DNA): TGTGCCAGCAGCTTAGACGGGACAGGGACCTCAGGACGTTACTACGAGCAGTACTTC. Its protein product is CASSLDGTGTSGRYYEQYF.